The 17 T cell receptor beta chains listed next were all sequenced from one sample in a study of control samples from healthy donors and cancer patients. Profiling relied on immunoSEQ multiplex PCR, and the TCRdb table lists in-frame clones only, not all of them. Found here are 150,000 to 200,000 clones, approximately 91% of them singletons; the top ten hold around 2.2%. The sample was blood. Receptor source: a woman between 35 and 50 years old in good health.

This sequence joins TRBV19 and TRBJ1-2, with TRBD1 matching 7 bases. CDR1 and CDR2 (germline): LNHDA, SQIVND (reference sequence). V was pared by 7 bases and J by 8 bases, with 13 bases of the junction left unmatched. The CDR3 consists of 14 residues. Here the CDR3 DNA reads TGTGCCAGTATCCGGGACAGAACCTCAGCAGGCTACACCTTC. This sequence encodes CASIRDRTSAGYTF.

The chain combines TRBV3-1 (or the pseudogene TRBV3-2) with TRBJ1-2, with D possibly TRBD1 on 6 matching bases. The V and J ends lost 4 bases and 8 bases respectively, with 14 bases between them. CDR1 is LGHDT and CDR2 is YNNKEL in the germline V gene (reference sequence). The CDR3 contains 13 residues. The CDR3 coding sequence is TGTGCCAGCAGCCCGGCGGGGGGGGGCGGCTACACCTTC. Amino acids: CASSPAGGGGYTF.

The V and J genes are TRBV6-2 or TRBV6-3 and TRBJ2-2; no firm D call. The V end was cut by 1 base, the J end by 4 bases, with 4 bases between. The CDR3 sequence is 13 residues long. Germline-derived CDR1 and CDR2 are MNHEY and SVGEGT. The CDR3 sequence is CASSYFATGELFF. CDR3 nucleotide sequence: TGTGCCAGCAGTTACTTTGCCACCGGGGAGCTGTTTTTT.

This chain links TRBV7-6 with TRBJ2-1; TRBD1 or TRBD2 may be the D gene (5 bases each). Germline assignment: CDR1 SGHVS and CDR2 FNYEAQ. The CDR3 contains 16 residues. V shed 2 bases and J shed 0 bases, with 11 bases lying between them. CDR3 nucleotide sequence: TGTGCCAGCAGCTTATTCGAGGGGAGCTCCTACAATGAGCAGTTCTTC. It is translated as CASSLFEGSSYNEQFF.

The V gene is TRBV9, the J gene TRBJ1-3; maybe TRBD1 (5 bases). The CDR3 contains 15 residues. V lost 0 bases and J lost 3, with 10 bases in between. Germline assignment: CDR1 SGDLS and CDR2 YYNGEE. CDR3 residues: CASSVADILGNTIYF. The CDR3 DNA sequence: TGTGCCAGCAGCGTAGCGGACATCCTTGGAAACACCATATATTTT. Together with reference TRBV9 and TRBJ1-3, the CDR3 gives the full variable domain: DSGVTQTPKHLITATGQRVTLRCSPRSGDLSVYWYQQSLDQGLQFLIQYYNGEERAKGNILERFSAQQFPDLHSELNLSSLELGDSALYFCASSVADILGNTIYFGEGSWLTVV.

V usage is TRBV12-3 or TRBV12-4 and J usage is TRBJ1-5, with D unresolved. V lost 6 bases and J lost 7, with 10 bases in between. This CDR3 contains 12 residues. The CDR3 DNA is TGTGCCAGCAGCTACGGGGTACAGCCCCAGCATTTT. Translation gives CASSYGVQPQHF.

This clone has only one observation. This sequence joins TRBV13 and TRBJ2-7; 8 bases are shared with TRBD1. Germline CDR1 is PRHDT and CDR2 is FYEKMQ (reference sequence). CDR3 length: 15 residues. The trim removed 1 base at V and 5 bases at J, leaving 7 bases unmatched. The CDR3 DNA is TGTGCCAGCAGCTTAGCCGAGCAGGGGGCTAACGAGCAGTACTTC. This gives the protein CASSLAEQGANEQYF. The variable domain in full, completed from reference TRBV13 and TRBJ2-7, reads AAGVIQSPRHLIKEKRETATLKCYPIPRHDTVYWYQQGPGQDPQFLISFYEKMQSDKGSIPDRFSAQQFSDYHSELNMSSLELGDSALYFCASSLAEQGANEQYFGPGTRLTVT.

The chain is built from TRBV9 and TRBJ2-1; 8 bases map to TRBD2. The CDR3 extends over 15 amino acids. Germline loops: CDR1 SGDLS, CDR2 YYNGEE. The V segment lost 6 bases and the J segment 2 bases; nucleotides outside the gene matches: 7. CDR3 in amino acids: CASTPGGGPYNEQFF. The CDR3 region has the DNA TGTGCCAGCACCCCAGGCGGGGGGCCCTACAATGAGCAGTTCTTC.

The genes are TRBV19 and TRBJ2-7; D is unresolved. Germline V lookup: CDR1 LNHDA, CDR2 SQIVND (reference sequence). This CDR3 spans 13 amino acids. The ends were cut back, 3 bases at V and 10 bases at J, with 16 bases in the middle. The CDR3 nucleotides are TGTGCCAGTAGTATTAATGATAGGTCAGATCAGTACTTC. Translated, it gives CASSINDRSDQYF. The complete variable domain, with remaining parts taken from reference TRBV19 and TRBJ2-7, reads DGGITQSPKYLFRKEGQNVTLSCEQNLNHDAMYWYRQDPGQGLRLIYYSQIVNDFQKGDIAEGYSVSREKKESFPLTVTSAQKNPTAFYLCASSINDRSDQYFGPGTRLTVT.

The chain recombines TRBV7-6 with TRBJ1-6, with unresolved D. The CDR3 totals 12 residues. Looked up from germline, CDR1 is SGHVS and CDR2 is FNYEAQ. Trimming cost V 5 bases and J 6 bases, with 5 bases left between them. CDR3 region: CASSRFNSPLHF. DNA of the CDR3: TGTGCCAGCAGCCGTTTTAATTCACCCCTCCACTTT. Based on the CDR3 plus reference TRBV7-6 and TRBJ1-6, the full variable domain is GAGVSQSPRYKVTKRGQDVALRCDPISGHVSLYWYRQALGQGPEFLTYFNYEAQQDKSGLPNDRFSAERPEGSISTLTIQRTEQRDSAMYRCASSRFNSPLHFGNGTRLTVT.

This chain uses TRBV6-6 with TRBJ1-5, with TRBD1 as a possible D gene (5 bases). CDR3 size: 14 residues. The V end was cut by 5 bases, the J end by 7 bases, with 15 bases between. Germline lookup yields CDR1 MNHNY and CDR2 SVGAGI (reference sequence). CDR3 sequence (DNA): TGTGCCAGCAGTCGGCAGGGTTCCTTCCAGCCCCAGCATTTT. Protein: CASSRQGSFQPQHF.

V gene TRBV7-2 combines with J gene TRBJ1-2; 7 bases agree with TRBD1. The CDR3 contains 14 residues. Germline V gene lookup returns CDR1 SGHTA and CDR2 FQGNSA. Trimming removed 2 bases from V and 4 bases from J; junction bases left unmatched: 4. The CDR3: CASSLSAGGYGYTF. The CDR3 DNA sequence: TGTGCCAGCAGCTTATCCGCAGGGGGCTATGGCTACACCTTC.

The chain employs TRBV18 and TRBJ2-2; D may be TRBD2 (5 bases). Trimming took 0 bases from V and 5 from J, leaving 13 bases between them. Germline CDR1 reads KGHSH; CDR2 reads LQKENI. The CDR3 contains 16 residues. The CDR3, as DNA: TGTGCCAGCTCACCACCTAATGCCGGAGGAACCGGGGAGCTGTTTTTT. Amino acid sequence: CASSPPNAGGTGELFF.

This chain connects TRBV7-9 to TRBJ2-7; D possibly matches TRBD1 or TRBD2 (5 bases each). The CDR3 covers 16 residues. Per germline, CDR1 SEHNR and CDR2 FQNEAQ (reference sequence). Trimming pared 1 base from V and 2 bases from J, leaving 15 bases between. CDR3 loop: CASSLDSWGSTYEQYF. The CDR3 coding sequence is TGTGCCAGCAGCTTAGACTCTTGGGGGTCCACCTACGAGCAGTACTTC.

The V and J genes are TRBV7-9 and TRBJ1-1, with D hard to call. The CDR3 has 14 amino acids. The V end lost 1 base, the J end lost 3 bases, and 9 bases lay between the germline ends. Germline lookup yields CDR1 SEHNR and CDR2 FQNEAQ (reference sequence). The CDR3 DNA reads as TGTGCCAGCAGCTTAGGGGGTGGGGACACTGAAGCTTTCTTT. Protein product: CASSLGGGDTEAFF. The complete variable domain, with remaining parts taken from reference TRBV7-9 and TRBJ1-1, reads DTGVSQNPRHKITKRGQNVTFRCDPISEHNRLYWYRQTLGQGPEFLTYFQNEAQLEKSRLLSDRFSAERPKGSFSTLEIQRTEQGDSAMYLCASSLGGGDTEAFFGQGTRLTVV.

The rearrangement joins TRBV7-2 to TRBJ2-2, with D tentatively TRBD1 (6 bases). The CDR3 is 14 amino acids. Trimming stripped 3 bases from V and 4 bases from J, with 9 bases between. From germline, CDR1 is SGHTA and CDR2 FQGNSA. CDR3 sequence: CASSFRGSTGELFF. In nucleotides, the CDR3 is TGTGCCAGCAGCTTCAGGGGTAGCACCGGGGAGCTGTTTTTT.

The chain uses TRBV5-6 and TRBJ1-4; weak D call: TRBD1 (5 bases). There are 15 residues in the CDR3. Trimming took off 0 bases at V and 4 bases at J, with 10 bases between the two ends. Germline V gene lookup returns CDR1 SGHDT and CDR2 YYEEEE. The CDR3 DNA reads TGTGCCAGCAGCTTGGAAGGGGTGATTAATGAAAAACTGTTTTTT. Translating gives CASSLEGVINEKLFF. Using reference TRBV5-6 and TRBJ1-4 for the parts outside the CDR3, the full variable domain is DAGVTQSPTHLIKTRGQQVTLRCSPKSGHDTVSWYQQALGQGPQFIFQYYEEEERQRGNFPDRFSGHQFPNYSSELNVNALLLGDSALYLCASSLEGVINEKLFFGSGTQLSVL.